These 15 T cell receptor beta chains came from one sample sequenced in a study of early T cells in non-severe SARS-CoV-2 infection. MiXCR was run by TCRdb on the 5' RACE reads, yielding one entry per CDR3 protein. This sample yields tens of thousands of distinct CDR3 sequences, of which about 15% are seen a single time; roughly 6.5% belongs to the top ten. The sequenced sample consisted of whole blood. The receptors stem from an adult who was a healthcare worker with PCR-confirmed SARS-CoV-2 infection or an uninfected control (not recorded which).

This clonotype was picked up a small number of times. The J gene is TRBJ2-1, the V gene TRBV2; D is unclear. V shed 2 bases and J shed 5 bases, with 13 bases lying between them. Looked up from germline, CDR1 is SNHLY and CDR2 is FYNNEI. The CDR3 has 15 residues. For the CDR3, the DNA is TGTGCCAGCAGTGAATTCTTGACATCCCACAATGAGCAGTTCTTC. It translates to CASSEFLTSHNEQFF.

This clonotype has just a few counts. J is TRBJ1-2 and V is TRBV4-3; D possibly corresponds to TRBD1 (6 bases). The germline V gene has CDR1 LGHNA and CDR2 YSLEER. Trimming stripped 0 bases from V and 1 base from J, with 12 bases between. This CDR3 is 16 amino acids long. As DNA, the CDR3 is TGCGCCAGCAGCCAAGACCGGGGACAAATTAACTATGGCTACACCTTC. It is translated as CASSQDRGQINYGYTF.

This clonotype occurred once. A much larger clone sits a single nucleotide away, making a read error possible. The chain combines TRBV6-1 with TRBJ2-7; TRBD1 aligns across 8 bases. There are 15 residues in the CDR3. Germline CDR1 and CDR2: MNHNS and SASEGT. V was pared by 5 bases and J by 0 bases, with 6 bases of the junction left unmatched. The CDR3 is CASSSWTGSSYEQYF. In DNA form, the CDR3 reads TGTGCCAGCAGTTCCTGGACAGGGAGCTCCTACGAGCAGTACTTC.

This clonotype occurred a few times. The V call is TRBV4-3, the J call TRBJ2-4; D gene uncertain. The germline V and J ends were trimmed by 0 bases and 0 bases, with 12 bases remaining between them. CDR1 and CDR2 from the germline V gene are LGHNA and YSLEER. The CDR3 contains 17 residues. CDR3 residues: CASSQDPNTLAKNIQYF. The CDR3 DNA reads TGCGCCAGCAGCCAAGATCCAAATACCCTAGCCAAAAACATTCAGTACTTC.

The J gene is TRBJ2-2, the V gene TRBV6-2 or TRBV6-3; D possibly corresponds to TRBD1 (6 bases). Trimming removed 5 bases at V and 0 bases at J, with 10 bases between. The CDR3 contains 15 residues. Germline assignment: CDR1 MNHEY and CDR2 SVGEGT. The CDR3 DNA reads as TGTGCCAGCAGTCGACAGGAAACGAACACCGGGGAGCTGTTTTTT. It specifies CASSRQETNTGELFF.

The CDR3 DNA reads as TGTGCCAGCAGCCAGGTATTTTTAGGGGGCGAGGCCAAAAACATTCAGTACTTC. Encoded protein: CASSQVFLGGEAKNIQYF. The chain is built from TRBV3-1 and TRBJ2-4; 7 nucleotides align to TRBD1. V was pared by 3 bases and J by 1 base, with 12 bases of the junction left unmatched. This CDR3 has 18 residues. Germline values: CDR1 LGHDT, CDR2 YNNKEL (reference sequence).

This clonotype appeared many times. At one of its ends the junction is not consistent with the germline gene, which may arise from a read error. The chain employs TRBV7-7 and TRBJ2-6; maybe TRBD1 (6 bases). This CDR3 region has 18 residues. Looked up from germline, CDR1 is SSHAT and CDR2 is FNYEAQ (reference sequence). The CDR3 DNA reads as TGTGCTAGCAGCTCTTGGGGAAGGGGGACCTCTGGGGCCAACGTCCTGACTTTC. The encoded protein is CASSSWGRGTSGANVLTF.

This chain links TRBV6-5 with TRBJ2-4; D is unresolved. There are 14 residues in the CDR3. The V gene lost 5 bases and the J gene lost 0 bases, with 8 bases spanning the gap. The germline CDR1 and CDR2 sequences are MNHEY and SVGAGI. The CDR3 DNA follows: TGTGCCAGCAGTGCGGACGTAGCCAAAAACATTCAGTACTTC. This gives the protein CASSADVAKNIQYF.

This chain joins TRBV6-1 and TRBJ2-5; D may match TRBD1 or TRBD2 (5 bases each). Trimming took 8 bases from V and 3 from J, leaving 19 bases between them. From germline, CDR1 is MNHNS and CDR2 SASEGT. This CDR3 has 15 residues. As DNA, the CDR3 is TGTGCCAGCGAGGGGCATCAGGCCGGCGAAGAGACCCAGTACTTC. Translating it yields CASEGHQAGEETQYF.

The V call is TRBV4-1, the J call TRBJ2-1, with D perhaps matching TRBD2 (6 bases). The CDR3 consists of 17 residues. Per germline, CDR1 MGHRA and CDR2 YSYEKL. The V end was cut by 0 bases, the J end by 4 bases, with 16 bases between. The CDR3 loop is CASSQDLRRGPYNEQFF. The DNA of the CDR3 is TGCGCCAGCAGCCAAGACCTACGGAGGGGTCCTTACAATGAGCAGTTCTTC.

In this sample, this clonotype turned up a few times. For the CDR3, the DNA is TGCAGTGCTACGGGGGGCCAGTACGAGCAGTACTTC. Protein: CSATGGQYEQYF. The chain couples TRBV20-1 to TRBJ2-7; D might be TRBD2 (7 bases). Trimming removed 4 bases from V and 4 bases from J, with 11 bases in between. This CDR3 region has 12 residues. CDR1 and CDR2 (germline): DFQATT, SNEGSKA (reference sequence).

The V and J genes are TRBV21-1 and TRBJ2-1; the table's TRBD2 call for D was not verified on the DNA. TRBV21-1 constitutes a pseudogene. This CDR3 contains 14 residues. In DNA form, the CDR3 reads TGTGCCAGCATTGGACTAGCGGGTAACTATGAGCAGTTCTTC. Its protein product is CASIGLAGNYEQFF.

This chain links TRBV29-1 with TRBJ2-3; D may be TRBD2 (6 bases). V was cut by 3 bases and J by 4 bases, with 8 bases left in between. The CDR3 covers 12 residues. CDR1 and CDR2 from the germline V gene are SQVTM and ANQGSEA. In nucleotides, the CDR3 is TGCAGCGTTGAGGAGGGAGCAGATACGCAGTATTTT. Its protein is CSVEEGADTQYF.

This clonotype was counted between two and nine times. This sequence joins TRBV6-5 and TRBJ1-1; D is perhaps TRBD1 (6 bases). Trimming removed 4 bases from V and 3 bases from J, with 9 bases in between. The CDR3 is 13 amino acids. CDR1 MNHEY and CDR2 SVGAGI come from the germline V gene. This chain's CDR3 is CASSFSGDTEAFF. CDR3 in DNA: TGTGCCAGCAGTTTCTCAGGGGACACTGAAGCTTTCTTT.

This clonotype was detected once. The chain has TRBV24-1 and TRBJ2-2, with D tentatively TRBD1 (5 bases). Germline CDR1 is KGHDR and CDR2 is SFDVKD. V was cut by 6 bases and J by 4 bases, with 8 bases left in between. The CDR3 spans 13 residues. The chain's CDR3 is CATSWTITGELFF. The CDR3, as DNA: TGTGCCACCAGTTGGACAATCACCGGGGAGCTGTTTTTT.